These 15 T cell receptor beta chains share one sample of origin, sequenced in a study of blood T cell repertoires in COVID-19. Profiling relied on immunoSEQ multiplex PCR, and the TCRdb table lists in-frame clones only, not all of them. The table records 150,000 or so clones, more than 75% of them present only once. The material sequenced was peripheral blood. The receptor source for this set is a man aged 55-75 years with COVID-19, enrolled during active disease.

The CDR3 region has the DNA TGTGCCACCAGGGGAAGGGGGTTCGACGATGGCTACACCTTC. This sequence encodes CATRGRGFDDGYTF. This chain joins TRBV24-1 and TRBJ1-2, with D perhaps TRBD1 (6 bases). V was pared by 7 bases and J by 6 bases, with 17 bases between. CDR3 length equals 14 residues. In germline, CDR1 is KGHDR, CDR2 SFDVKD.

The chain is built from TRBV18 and TRBJ2-7, with D maybe TRBD2 (5 bases). This CDR3 has 13 amino acids. V was pared by 1 base and J by 10 bases, with 14 bases between. Germline V gives CDR1 KGHSH, CDR2 LQKENI. The CDR3 here is CASSPRHEGTQYF. For the CDR3, the DNA is TGTGCCAGCTCACCACGACACGAGGGCACCCAGTACTTC.

This sequence joins TRBV14 and TRBJ2-1; D is unresolved. CDR3 length equals 13 residues. Trimming stripped 0 bases from V and 13 bases from J, with 13 bases between. CDR1 is SGHDN, CDR2 FVKESK, per germline. The CDR3 DNA follows: TGTGCCAGCAGCCAAGATCATGGAGATAATCAGTTCTTC. Translating it yields CASSQDHGDNQFF.

The V and J genes are TRBV12-5 and TRBJ1-2, with a tentative D call TRBD1 (5 bases). The V and J ends lost 0 bases and 7 bases respectively, with 12 bases between them. From germline, CDR1 is LGHNT and CDR2 FRNRAP. The CDR3 is made up of 14 amino acids. In DNA form, the CDR3 reads TGTGCTAGTGGTTTGGTAGGGGTAACGGGTGGCTACACCTTC. The encoded protein is CASGLVGVTGGYTF.

This chain links TRBV19 with TRBJ1-5; TRBD1 agrees at 7 bases. Germline trimming cut 4 bases from V and 0 bases from J; bases unmatched to any gene: 9. The CDR3 is 17 amino acids. Per the germline V gene, CDR1 is LNHDA and CDR2 is SQIVND (reference sequence). CDR3 bases: TGTGCCAGTAGTAGCGACTCGGGACAGATTAGCAATCAGCCCCAGCATTTT. It yields the protein CASSSDSGQISNQPQHF. The full variable domain, with the rest looked up from reference TRBV19 and TRBJ1-5, is DGGITQSPKYLFRKEGQNVTLSCEQNLNHDAMYWYRQDPGQGLRLIYYSQIVNDFQKGDIAEGYSVSREKKESFPLTVTSAQKNPTAFYLCASSSDSGQISNQPQHFGDGTRLSIL.

The CDR3: CASSFLTSGTPSKETQYF. The CDR3 DNA reads TGTGCCAGCAGTTTTCTGACTAGCGGGACCCCCTCCAAAGAGACCCAGTACTTC. The chain joins TRBV27 to TRBJ2-5, with TRBD2 matching over 11 bases. CDR1 MNHEY and CDR2 SMNVEV come from the germline V gene (reference sequence). Trimming cost V 3 bases and J 3 bases; bases outside gene matches: 12. The CDR3 sequence is 18 residues long.

The chain employs TRBV24-1 and TRBJ1-1; 8 bases line up with TRBD1. The germline V gene encodes CDR1 KGHDR and CDR2 SFDVKD. This CDR3 spans 18 amino acids. V trimming: 9 bases; J trimming: 0 bases; junction bases outside the gene matches: 17. This chain's CDR3 is CATDLKDRGDGMNTEAFF. The CDR3 coding sequence is TGTGCCACCGACCTAAAAGACAGGGGTGATGGAATGAACACTGAAGCTTTCTTT.

A remark on this clone: At one of its ends the junction is not consistent with the germline gene, which may arise from a read error. V is TRBV3-1 (or the pseudogene TRBV3-2) and J is TRBJ1-3; D unresolved. This CDR3 spans 12 amino acids. The germline gives CDR1 LGHDT, CDR2 YNNKEL (reference sequence). The CDR3 bases are TGCGCCAGCAGCCCCAATGGAAACACCATATATTTT. This encodes CASSPNGNTIYF.

V gene TRBV10-3 combines with J gene TRBJ2-7, with a possible D match to TRBD1 (6 bases). V was cut by 0 bases and J by 3 bases, with 9 bases left in between. CDR1 is ENHRY, CDR2 SYGVKD, per germline. This CDR3 contains 14 residues. CDR3 DNA sequence: TGTGCCATCAGTGAGTCCACAGGGTACTACGAGCAGTACTTC. Encoded protein: CAISESTGYYEQYF.

CDR3 nucleotide sequence: TGTGCCAGCAGCTTACACAGCACCTCTGGAAACACCATATATTTT. Encoded protein: CASSLHSTSGNTIYF. This chain connects TRBV11-3 to TRBJ1-3, with D unresolved. Germline CDR1 is SGHNT and CDR2 is YENEEA. The V end lost 2 bases, the J end lost 0 bases, and 8 bases lay between the germline ends. The CDR3 loop spans 15 amino acids.

The chain couples TRBV18 to TRBJ1-4; 7 bases line up with TRBD1. The germline gives CDR1 KGHSH, CDR2 LQKENI. V shed 2 bases and J 7 bases; nucleotides not matched to a gene: 10. CDR3 length: 16 residues. This CDR3 reads CASSPYQGGAFEKLFF. CDR3 sequence (DNA): TGTGCCAGCTCACCATATCAGGGGGGCGCGTTTGAAAAACTGTTTTTT.

The CDR3 region has the DNA TGTGCCAGTTTAGGAACAGGGTACGAGCAGTACTTC. Protein sequence: CASLGTGYEQYF. V is TRBV11-3 and J is TRBJ2-7; tentative D call: TRBD1 (6 bases). The CDR3 is 12 residues long. Trimming removed 9 bases at V and 4 bases at J, with 13 bases between. Looked up from germline, CDR1 is SGHNT and CDR2 is YENEEA.

The gene calls are TRBV14 and TRBJ2-7, with TRBD1 matching over 7 bases. The length of the CDR3 is 14 residues. The germline gives CDR1 SGHDN, CDR2 FVKESK. V was pared by 4 bases and J by 5 bases, with 8 bases of the junction left unmatched. This CDR3 reads CASSLYRDSHEQYF. In nucleotides, the CDR3 is TGTGCCAGCAGCCTTTACCGGGACAGCCACGAGCAGTACTTC.

Points on this clone: The identical CDR3 is also encoded by other nucleotide sequences in the sample. The chain is built from TRBV7-9 and TRBJ1-2, with 10 bases aligning to TRBD1. Germline V gene sequence: CDR1 SEHNR, CDR2 FQNEAQ (reference sequence). CDR3 length: 15 residues. V was clipped by 0 bases and J by 4 bases; unmatched bases: 2. The chain's CDR3 is CASSLAGQGGYGYTF. Here the CDR3 DNA reads TGTGCCAGCAGCTTAGCAGGACAGGGGGGCTATGGCTACACCTTC.

CDR3 sequence: CASSYSRGALGNTIYF. DNA of the CDR3: TGTGCCAGCAGTTACTCCCGGGGGGCGCTTGGAAACACCATATATTTT. This rearrangement joins TRBV6-5 to TRBJ1-3; TRBD1 might be the D (6 bases). CDR1 is MNHEY, CDR2 SVGAGI, per germline. This CDR3 contains 16 residues. Trimming stripped 0 bases from V and 3 bases from J, with 12 bases between.